This is a list of T cell receptor beta chains from one sample in a study of cytotoxic CD8 clonotypes in ibrutinib-treated CLL. Profiled with immunoSEQ multiplex PCR; TCRdb holds only in-frame clones, not every one. The profile covers roughly 220,000 clones, with approximately 75% appearing a single time and more than 9.5% taken by the ten largest. The sequencing used PBMCs, collected after 12 months of ibrutinib treatment. The receptor source for this set is a human donor with chronic lymphocytic leukemia. The CDR3 runs from the conserved cysteine through the conserved F or W. D genes are given only for firm matches. Rows give clone size only sometimes, using once, few, many, or a class for an expanded clone.

j_gene	v_gene	abundance	d_gene	CDR3nt	CDR3aa
TRBJ1-4	TRBV6-5	NA	TRBD1	TGTGCCAGCAGCCGCCAACAGGGGGCGCTTGAAAAACTGTTTTTT	CASSRQQGALEKLFF
TRBJ1-5	TRBV29-1	few	NA	TGCAGCGTTGAAGTGGTCCGGGGCCAGCCCCAGCATTTT	CSVEVVRGQPQHF
TRBJ1-1	TRBV6-6	NA	NA	TGTGCCAGCAGTTACCCCGTCGGGGGTGAGGCTTTCTTT	CASSYPVGGEAFF
TRBJ1-1	TRBV6-5	NA	NA	TGTGCCAGCAGTGGAGAATTAAGGACTGAAGCTTTCTTT	CASSGELRTEAFF
TRBJ1-3	TRBV5-8	NA	NA	TGTGCCAGCGGGGACCGGCACTCTGGAAACACCATATATTTT	CASGDRHSGNTIYF
TRBJ1-3	TRBV7-9	NA	TRBD1	TGTGCCAGCAGGCCCCGACAGGGAAGTTCAGGAAACACCATATATTTT	CASRPRQGSSGNTIYF
TRBJ1-5	TRBV11-2	NA	NA	TGTGCCAGCGGAGAGTGGGGGAAACATCAGCCCCAGCATTTT	CASGEWGKHQPQHF
TRBJ1-2	TRBV14	once	NA	TGTGCCAGCAGCCAAGCATCCCCCAGGAGCGCTTATGGCTACACCTTC	CASSQASPRSAYGYTF
TRBJ2-3	TRBV2	NA	NA	TGTGCCAGCAGTGCCCGACAGGGAGGTTTGGATACGCAGTATTTT	CASSARQGGLDTQYF
TRBJ2-3	TRBV10-3	NA	NA	TGTGCCATCAGTGAGTCGGCCTTTCACACAGATACGCAGTATTTT	CAISESAFHTDTQYF
TRBJ2-6	TRBV7-3	NA	NA	TGTGCCAGCACCCAGACCGGGGGGCCTGGGGCCAACGTCCTGACTTTC	CASTQTGGPGANVLTF
TRBJ2-7	TRBV5-1	NA	TRBD1	TGCGCCAGCAGCTTTGACAGGGCATACGAGCAGTACTTC	CASSFDRAYEQYF
TRBJ2-7	TRBV5-4	NA	NA	TGTGCCAGCAGCTTGGACCAGGGGCGGAGCGAGCAGTACTTC	CASSLDQGRSEQYF
TRBJ1-1	TRBV6-1	NA	NA	TGTGCCAGCACGACGACCATGAACACTGAAGCTTTCTTT	CASTTTMNTEAFF
TRBJ1-2	TRBV11-2	many	TRBD1	TGTGCCAGCAGCCCGAGGACAGGGGCCTATGGCTACACCTTC	CASSPRTGAYGYTF
TRBJ1-5	TRBV4-1	NA	NA	TGCGCCAGCAGCCAAGTAGTGAGGGGCAGCAATCAGCCCCAGCATTTT	CASSQVVRGSNQPQHF
TRBJ1-4	TRBV9	NA	NA	TGTGCCAGCAGCGTAGCAATTCCTTCTCCCAGCGAAAAACTGTTTTTT	CASSVAIPSPSEKLFF
TRBJ1-5	TRBV10-3	NA	NA	TGTGCCATCAGTGAGGGTAACAAGCCCCAGCATTTT	CAISEGNKPQHF
TRBJ2-7	TRBV11-2	NA	TRBD2	TGTGCCAGCAGCTTGGCGGGAGCGGCGTACGAGCAGTACTTC	CASSLAGAAYEQYF
TRBJ1-5	TRBV10-3	NA	NA	TGTGCCATCAGTGCGGCCATCCATGGGGGCAATCAGCCCCAGCATTTT	CAISAAIHGGNQPQHF
TRBJ2-2	TRBV6-5	NA	NA	TGTGCCAGCAGAGCTCCCGGGACAGGGGAGCTGTTTTTT	CASRAPGTGELFF
TRBJ1-3	TRBV11-2	once	TRBD1	TGTGCCAGCAGCTTAGGCCTCCAGGGGGTCCGAGGAAACACCATATATTTT	CASSLGLQGVRGNTIYF
TRBJ2-5	TRBV6-5	NA	NA	TGTGCCAGCAGTATACCGGGCCTCCAGACCCAGTACTTC	CASSIPGLQTQYF
TRBJ2-7	TRBV6-5	NA	NA	TGTGCCAGCAGTGGGCGAAAGTTCAGCTACGAGCAGTACTTC	CASSGRKFSYEQYF
TRBJ1-1	TRBV9	NA	NA	TGTGCCAGCAGCGCCAGGGTCATGAACACTGAAGCTTTCTTT	CASSARVMNTEAFF
TRBJ2-1	TRBV30	NA	NA	TGTGCCTGGACCCTAAAGGGGCGATTGTCCAATGAGCAGTTCTTC	CAWTLKGRLSNEQFF
TRBJ2-6	TRBV7-3	NA	NA	TGTGCCAGCAGCTTAACGTCCGGATCTGGGGCCAACGTCCTGACTTTC	CASSLTSGSGANVLTF
TRBJ2-7	TRBV27	NA	NA	TGTGCCAGCAGTCCCAGCTCAGGGGCCATTACCTACGAGCAGTACTTC	CASSPSSGAITYEQYF
TRBJ2-7	TRBV2	NA	TRBD2	TGTGCCAGCAGGGGATATTTCGGGGGGACCGGCTCCTACGAGCAGTACTTC	CASRGYFGGTGSYEQYF
TRBJ2-2	TRBV7-3	NA	NA	TGTGCCAGCAGCTCTCCTATGGACAGCAACACCGGGGAGCTGTTTTTT	CASSSPMDSNTGELFF
TRBJ2-7	TRBV27	NA	TRBD2	TGTGCCAGCAGTTTATACGGGACTACCTACGAGCAGTACTTC	CASSLYGTTYEQYF
TRBJ2-5	TRBV4-1	NA	TRBD2	TGCGCCAGCAGCCAAGATCGGGGGGGAGGCGAAGAGACCCAGTACTTC	CASSQDRGGGEETQYF
TRBJ2-7	TRBV14	NA	TRBD2	TGTGCCAGCAGGACTAGCGGTTCTAAGCAGTACTTC	CASRTSGSKQYF